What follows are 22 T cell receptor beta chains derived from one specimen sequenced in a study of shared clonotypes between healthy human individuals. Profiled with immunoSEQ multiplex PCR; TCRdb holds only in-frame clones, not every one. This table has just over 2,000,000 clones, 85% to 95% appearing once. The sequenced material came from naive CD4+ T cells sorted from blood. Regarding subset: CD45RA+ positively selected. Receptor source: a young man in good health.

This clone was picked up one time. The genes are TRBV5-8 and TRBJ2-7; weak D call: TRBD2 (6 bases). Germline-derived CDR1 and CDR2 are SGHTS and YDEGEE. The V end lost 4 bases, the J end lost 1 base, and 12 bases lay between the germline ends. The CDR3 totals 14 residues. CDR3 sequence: CASSALGGSYEQYF. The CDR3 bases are TGTGCCAGCAGCGCCTTGGGGGGATCCTACGAGCAGTACTTC.

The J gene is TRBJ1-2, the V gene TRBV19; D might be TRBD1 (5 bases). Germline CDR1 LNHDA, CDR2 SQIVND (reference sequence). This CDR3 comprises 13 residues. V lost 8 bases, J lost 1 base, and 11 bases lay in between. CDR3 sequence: CASVWGLNYGYTF. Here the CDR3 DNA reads TGTGCCAGTGTGTGGGGCCTTAACTATGGCTACACCTTC.

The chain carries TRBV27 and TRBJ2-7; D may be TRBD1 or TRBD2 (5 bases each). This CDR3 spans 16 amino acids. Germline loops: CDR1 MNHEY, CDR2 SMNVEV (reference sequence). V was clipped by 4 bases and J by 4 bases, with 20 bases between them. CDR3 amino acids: CASSSVRPLRGYEQYF. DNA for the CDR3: TGTGCCAGCAGTTCGGTGAGACCCCTGAGGGGTTACGAGCAGTACTTC.

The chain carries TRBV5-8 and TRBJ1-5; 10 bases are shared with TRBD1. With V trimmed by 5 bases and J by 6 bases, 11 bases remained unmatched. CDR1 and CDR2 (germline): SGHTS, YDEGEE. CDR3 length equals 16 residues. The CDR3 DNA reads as TGTGCCAGCAGAATTCCGGGACAGGGGTTTGGTCAGCCCCAGCATTTT. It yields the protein CASRIPGQGFGQPQHF.

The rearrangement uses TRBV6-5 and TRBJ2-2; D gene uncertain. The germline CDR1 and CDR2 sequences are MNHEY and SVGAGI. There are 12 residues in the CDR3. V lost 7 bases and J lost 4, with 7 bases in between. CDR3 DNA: TGTGCCAGCAATCTGGGCACCGGGGAGCTGTTTTTT. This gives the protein CASNLGTGELFF.

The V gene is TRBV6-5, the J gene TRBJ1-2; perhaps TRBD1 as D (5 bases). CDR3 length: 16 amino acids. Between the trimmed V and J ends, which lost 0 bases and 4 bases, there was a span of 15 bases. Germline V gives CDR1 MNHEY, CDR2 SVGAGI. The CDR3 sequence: CASSYSTSDSSYGYTF. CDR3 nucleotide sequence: TGTGCCAGCAGTTACTCGACCTCAGACAGCTCCTATGGCTACACCTTC.

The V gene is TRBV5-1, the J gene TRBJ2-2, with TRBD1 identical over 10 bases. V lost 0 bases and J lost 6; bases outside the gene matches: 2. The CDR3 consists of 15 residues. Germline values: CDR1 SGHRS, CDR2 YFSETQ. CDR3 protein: CASSLAGTGAGELFF. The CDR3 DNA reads TGCGCCAGCAGCTTGGCCGGGACAGGGGCCGGGGAGCTGTTTTTT.

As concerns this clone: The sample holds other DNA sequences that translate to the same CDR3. The CDR3 nucleotides are TGTGCCAGCAGCTTAGGGGGCCGCGAGACCCAGTACTTC. Translated: CASSLGGRETQYF. The chain combines TRBV11-2 with TRBJ2-5; a weak D match, TRBD1 (5 bases). Germline V gene data show CDR1 as SGHAT and CDR2 as FQNNGV. There are 13 residues in the CDR3. V shed 1 base and J shed 5 bases, with 8 bases lying between them.

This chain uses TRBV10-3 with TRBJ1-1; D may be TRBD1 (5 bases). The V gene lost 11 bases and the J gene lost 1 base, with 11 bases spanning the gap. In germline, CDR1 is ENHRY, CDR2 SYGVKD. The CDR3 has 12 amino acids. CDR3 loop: CAAREGNTEAFF. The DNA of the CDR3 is TGTGCCGCCAGGGAGGGGAACACTGAAGCTTTCTTT.

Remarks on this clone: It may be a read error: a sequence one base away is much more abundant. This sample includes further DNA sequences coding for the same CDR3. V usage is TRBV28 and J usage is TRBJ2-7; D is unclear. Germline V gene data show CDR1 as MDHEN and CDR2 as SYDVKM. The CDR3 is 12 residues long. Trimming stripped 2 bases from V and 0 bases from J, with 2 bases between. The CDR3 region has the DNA TGTGCCAGCAGTTTAGTCTCCTACGAGCAGTACTTC. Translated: CASSLVSYEQYF.

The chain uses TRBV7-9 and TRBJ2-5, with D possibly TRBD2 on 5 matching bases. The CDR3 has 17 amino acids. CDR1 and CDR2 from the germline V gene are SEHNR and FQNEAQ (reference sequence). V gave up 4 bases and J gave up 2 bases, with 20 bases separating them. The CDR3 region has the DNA TGTGCCAGCAGCTCAAACCTCCTAGCTTCGGGGCAAGAGACCCAGTACTTC. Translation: CASSSNLLASGQETQYF.

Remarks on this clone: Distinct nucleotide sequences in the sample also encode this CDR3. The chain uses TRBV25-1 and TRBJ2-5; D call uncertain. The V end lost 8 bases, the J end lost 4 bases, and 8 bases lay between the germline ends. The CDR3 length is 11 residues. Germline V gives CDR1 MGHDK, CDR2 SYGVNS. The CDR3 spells CASSVGETQYF. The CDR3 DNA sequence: TGTGCCAGCTCTGTTGGAGAGACCCAGTACTTC. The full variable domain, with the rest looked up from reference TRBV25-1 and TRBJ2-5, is EADIYQTPRYLVIGTGKKITLECSQTMGHDKMYWYQQDPGMELHLIHYSYGVNSTEKGDLSSESTVSRIRTEHFPLTLESARPSHTSQYLCASSVGETQYFGPGTRLLVL.

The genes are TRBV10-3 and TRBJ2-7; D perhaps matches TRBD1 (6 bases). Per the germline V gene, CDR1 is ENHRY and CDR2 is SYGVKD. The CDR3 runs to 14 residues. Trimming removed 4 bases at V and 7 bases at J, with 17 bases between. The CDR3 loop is CAISVGQGPGEQYF. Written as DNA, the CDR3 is TGTGCCATCAGTGTTGGCCAGGGGCCTGGGGAGCAGTACTTC.

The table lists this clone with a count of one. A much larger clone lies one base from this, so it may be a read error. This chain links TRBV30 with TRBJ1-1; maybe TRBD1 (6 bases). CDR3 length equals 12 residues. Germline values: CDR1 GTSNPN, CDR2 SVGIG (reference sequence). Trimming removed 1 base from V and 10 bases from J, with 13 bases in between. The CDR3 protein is CAWSAGDGRAFF. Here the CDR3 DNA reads TGTGCCTGGAGTGCAGGGGATGGAAGAGCTTTCTTT.

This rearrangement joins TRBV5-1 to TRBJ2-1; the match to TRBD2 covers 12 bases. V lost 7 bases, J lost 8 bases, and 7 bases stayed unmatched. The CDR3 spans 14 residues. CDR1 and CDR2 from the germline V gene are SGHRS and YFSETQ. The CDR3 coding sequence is TGCGCCAGCCGCCTAGCGGGAGGGCTCGATGAGCAGTTCTTC. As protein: CASRLAGGLDEQFF.

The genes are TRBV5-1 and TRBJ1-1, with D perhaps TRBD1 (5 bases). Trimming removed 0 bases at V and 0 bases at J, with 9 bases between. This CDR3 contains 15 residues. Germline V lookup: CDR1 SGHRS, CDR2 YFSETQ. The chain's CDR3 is CASSLGEGLNTEAFF. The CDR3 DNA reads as TGCGCCAGCAGCTTGGGGGAGGGGCTGAACACTGAAGCTTTCTTT.

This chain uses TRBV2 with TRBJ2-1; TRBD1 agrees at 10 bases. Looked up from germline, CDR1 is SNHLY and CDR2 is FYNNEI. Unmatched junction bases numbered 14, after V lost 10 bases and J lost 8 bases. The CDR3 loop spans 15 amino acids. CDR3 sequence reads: CATPLRDRGGYEQFF. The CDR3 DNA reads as TGTGCCACCCCACTTAGGGACAGGGGCGGATATGAGCAGTTCTTC.

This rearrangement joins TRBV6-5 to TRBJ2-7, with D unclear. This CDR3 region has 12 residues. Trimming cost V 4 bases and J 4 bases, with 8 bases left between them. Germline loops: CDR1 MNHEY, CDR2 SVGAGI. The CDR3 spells CASSSHVYEQYF. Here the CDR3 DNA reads TGTGCCAGCAGTTCCCATGTTTACGAGCAGTACTTC.

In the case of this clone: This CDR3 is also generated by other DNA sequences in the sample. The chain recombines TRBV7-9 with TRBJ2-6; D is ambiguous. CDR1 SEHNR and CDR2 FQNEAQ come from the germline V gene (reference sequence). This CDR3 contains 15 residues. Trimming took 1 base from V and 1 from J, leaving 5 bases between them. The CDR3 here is CASSLVPSGANVLTF. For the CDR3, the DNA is TGTGCCAGCAGCTTAGTCCCTTCTGGGGCCAACGTCCTGACTTTC.

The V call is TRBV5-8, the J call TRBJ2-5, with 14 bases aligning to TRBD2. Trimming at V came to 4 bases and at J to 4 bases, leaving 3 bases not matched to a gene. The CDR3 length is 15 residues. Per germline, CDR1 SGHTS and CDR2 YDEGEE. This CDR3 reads CASSGGLAGAETQYF. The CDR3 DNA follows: TGTGCCAGCAGCGGGGGACTAGCGGGAGCAGAGACCCAGTACTTC. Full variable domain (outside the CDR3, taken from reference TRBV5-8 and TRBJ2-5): EAGVTQSPTHLIKTRGQQATLRCSPISGHTSVYWYQQALGLGLQFLLWYDEGEERNRGNFPPRFSGRQFPNYSSELNVNALELEDSALYLCASSGGLAGAETQYFGPGTRLLVL.

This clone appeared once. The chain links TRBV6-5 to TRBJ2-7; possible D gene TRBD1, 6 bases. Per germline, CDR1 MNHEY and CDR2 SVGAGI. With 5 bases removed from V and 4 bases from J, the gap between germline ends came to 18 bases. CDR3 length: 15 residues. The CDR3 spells CASSSGGREGYEQYF. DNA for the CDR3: TGTGCCAGCAGTAGTGGGGGCCGAGAAGGTTACGAGCAGTACTTC.

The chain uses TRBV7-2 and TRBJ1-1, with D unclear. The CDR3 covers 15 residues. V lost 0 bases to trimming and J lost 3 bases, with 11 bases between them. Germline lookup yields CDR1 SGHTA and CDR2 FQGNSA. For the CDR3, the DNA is TGTGCCAGCAGCTTAGCTATGGGAAGCGACACTGAAGCTTTCTTT. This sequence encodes CASSLAMGSDTEAFF. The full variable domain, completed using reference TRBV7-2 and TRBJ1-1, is GAGVSQSPSNKVTEKGKDVELRCDPISGHTALYWYRQSLGQGLEFLIYFQGNSAPDKSGLPSDRFSAERTGGSVSTLTIQRTQQEDSAVYLCASSLAMGSDTEAFFGQGTRLTVV.